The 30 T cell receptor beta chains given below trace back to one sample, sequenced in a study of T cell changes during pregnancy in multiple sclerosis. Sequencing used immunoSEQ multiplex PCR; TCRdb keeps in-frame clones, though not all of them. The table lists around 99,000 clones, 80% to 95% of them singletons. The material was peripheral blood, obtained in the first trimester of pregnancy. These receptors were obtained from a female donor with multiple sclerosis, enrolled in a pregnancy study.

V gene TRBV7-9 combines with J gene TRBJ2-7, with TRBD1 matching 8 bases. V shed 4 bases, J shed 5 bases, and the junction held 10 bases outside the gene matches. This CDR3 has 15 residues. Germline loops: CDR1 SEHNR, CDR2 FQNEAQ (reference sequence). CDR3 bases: TGTGCCAGCAGCTCCCGGACAGGGAGGAACCACGAGCAGTACTTC. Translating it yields CASSSRTGRNHEQYF.

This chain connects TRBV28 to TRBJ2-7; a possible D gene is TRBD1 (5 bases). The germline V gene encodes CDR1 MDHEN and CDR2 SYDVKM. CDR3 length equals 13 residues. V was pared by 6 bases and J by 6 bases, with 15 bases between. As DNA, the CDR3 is TGTGCCAGCAGCCCTTTGGTGGGGCCCGAGCAGTACTTC. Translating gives CASSPLVGPEQYF.

CDR3 residues: CASSYSGTRGYTF. The CDR3 coding sequence is TGTGCCAGCAGTTACTCTGGGACTCGGGGCTACACCTTC. The genes are TRBV6-5 and TRBJ1-2; weak D call: TRBD1 (5 bases). The CDR3 loop spans 13 amino acids. CDR1 is MNHEY, CDR2 SVGAGI, per germline. V was trimmed by 0 bases and J by 8 bases, leaving 10 bases between them.

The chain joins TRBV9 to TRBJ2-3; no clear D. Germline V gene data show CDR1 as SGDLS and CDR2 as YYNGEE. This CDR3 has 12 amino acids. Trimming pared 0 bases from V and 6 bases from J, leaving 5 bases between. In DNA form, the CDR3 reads TGTGCCAGCAGCGTAGCTTTGGATACGCAGTATTTT. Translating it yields CASSVALDTQYF.

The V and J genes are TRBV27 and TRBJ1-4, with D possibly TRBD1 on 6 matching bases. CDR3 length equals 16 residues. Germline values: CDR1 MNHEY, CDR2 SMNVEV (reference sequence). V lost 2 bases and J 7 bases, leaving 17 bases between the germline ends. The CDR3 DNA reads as TGTGCCAGCAGTTTAACCTACAGGGTCGGGGTTGAAAAACTGTTTTTT. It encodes CASSLTYRVGVEKLFF.

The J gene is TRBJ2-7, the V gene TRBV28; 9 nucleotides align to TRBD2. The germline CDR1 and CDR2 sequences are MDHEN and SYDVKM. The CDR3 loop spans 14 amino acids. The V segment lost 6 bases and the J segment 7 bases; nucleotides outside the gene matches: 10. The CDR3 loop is CASSRIAGVREQYF. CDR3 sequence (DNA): TGTGCCAGCAGCCGAATAGCGGGAGTCAGGGAGCAGTACTTC. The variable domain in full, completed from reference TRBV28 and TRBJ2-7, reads DVKVTQSSRYLVKRTGEKVFLECVQDMDHENMFWYRQDPGLGLRLIYFSYDVKMKEKGDIPEGYSVSREKKERFSLILESASTNQTSMYLCASSRIAGVREQYFGPGTRLTVT.

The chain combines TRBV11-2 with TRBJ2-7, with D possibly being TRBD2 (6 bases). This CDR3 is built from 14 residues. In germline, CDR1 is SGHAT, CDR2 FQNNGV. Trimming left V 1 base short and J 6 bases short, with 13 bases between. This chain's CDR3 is CASSLVGAAGEQYF. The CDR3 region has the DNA TGTGCCAGCAGCTTAGTTGGGGCAGCGGGCGAGCAGTACTTC.

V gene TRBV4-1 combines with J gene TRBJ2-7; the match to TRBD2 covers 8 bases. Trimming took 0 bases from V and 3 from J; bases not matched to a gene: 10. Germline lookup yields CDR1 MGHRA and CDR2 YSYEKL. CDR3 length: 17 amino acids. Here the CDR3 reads CASSQDGAGASYYEQYF. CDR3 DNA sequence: TGCGCCAGCAGCCAAGATGGAGCGGGAGCCTCTTACTACGAGCAGTACTTC.

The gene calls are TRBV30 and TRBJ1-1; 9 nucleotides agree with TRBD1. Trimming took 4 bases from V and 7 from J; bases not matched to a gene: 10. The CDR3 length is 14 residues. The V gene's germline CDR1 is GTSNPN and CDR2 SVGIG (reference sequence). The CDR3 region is CAWTPIPGQGEAFF. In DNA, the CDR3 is TGTGCCTGGACCCCGATACCGGGACAGGGTGAAGCTTTCTTT. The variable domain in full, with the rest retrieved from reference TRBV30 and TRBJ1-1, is SQTIHQWPATLVQPVGSPLSLECTVEGTSNPNLYWYRQAAGRGLQLLFYSVGIGQISSEVPQNLSASRPQDRQFILSSKKLLLSDSGFYLCAWTPIPGQGEAFFGQGTRLTVV.

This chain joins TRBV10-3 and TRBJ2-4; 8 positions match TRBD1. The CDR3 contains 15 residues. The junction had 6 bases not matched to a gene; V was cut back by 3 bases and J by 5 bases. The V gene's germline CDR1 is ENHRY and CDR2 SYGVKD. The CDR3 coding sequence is TGTGCCATCAGTGAAGACGGGACAGGTCAAAACATTCAGTACTTC. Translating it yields CAISEDGTGQNIQYF.

Written as DNA, the CDR3 is TGTGCCAGCAGTGAGTTTACGAGGGAGCAGTACTTC. Translating it yields CASSEFTREQYF. The J gene is TRBJ2-7, the V gene TRBV25-1; D remains ambiguous. Germline V lookup: CDR1 MGHDK, CDR2 SYGVNS. Trimming removed 3 bases at V and 7 bases at J, with 10 bases between. There are 12 residues in the CDR3.

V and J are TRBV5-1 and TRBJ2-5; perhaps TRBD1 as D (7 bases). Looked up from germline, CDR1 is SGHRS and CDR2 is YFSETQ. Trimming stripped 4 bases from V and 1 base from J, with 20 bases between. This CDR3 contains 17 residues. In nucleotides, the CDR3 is TGCGCCAGCAGCCATTGGGACTCGACAGGGCGCCAAGAGACCCAGTACTTC. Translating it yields CASSHWDSTGRQETQYF.

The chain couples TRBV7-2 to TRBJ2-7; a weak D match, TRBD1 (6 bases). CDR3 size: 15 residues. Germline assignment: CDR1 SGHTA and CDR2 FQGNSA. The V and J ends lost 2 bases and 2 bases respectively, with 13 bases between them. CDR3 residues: CASSLLRDTPYEQYF. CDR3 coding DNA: TGTGCCAGCAGCTTATTACGGGACACCCCCTACGAGCAGTACTTC.

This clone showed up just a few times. CDR3 protein: CATSYTQGVYGYTF. In DNA, the CDR3 is TGTGCCACCAGCTATACACAGGGGGTATACGGCTACACCTTC. The chain joins TRBV15 to TRBJ1-2; 8 bases fit TRBD1. V trimming: 5 bases; J trimming: 8 bases; junction bases outside the gene matches: 10. The CDR3 is 14 amino acids. CDR1 LNHNV and CDR2 YYDKDF come from the germline V gene (reference sequence).

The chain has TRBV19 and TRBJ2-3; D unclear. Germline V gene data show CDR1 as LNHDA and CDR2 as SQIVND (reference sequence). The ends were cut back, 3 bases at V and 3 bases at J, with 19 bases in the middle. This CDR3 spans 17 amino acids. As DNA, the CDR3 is TGTGCCAGTAGTATTGACGGGTCCTCTCCCGGTACAGATACGCAGTATTTT. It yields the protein CASSIDGSSPGTDTQYF. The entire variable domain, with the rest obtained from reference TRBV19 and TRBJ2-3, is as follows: DGGITQSPKYLFRKEGQNVTLSCEQNLNHDAMYWYRQDPGQGLRLIYYSQIVNDFQKGDIAEGYSVSREKKESFPLTVTSAQKNPTAFYLCASSIDGSSPGTDTQYFGPGTRLTVL.

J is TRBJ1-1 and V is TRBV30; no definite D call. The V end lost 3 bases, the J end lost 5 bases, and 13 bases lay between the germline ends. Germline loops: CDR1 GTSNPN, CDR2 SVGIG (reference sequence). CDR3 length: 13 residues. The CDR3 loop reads CAWRGGPWTEAFF. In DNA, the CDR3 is TGTGCCTGGAGGGGAGGGCCATGGACTGAAGCTTTCTTT. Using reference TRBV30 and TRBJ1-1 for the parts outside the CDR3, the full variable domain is SQTIHQWPATLVQPVGSPLSLECTVEGTSNPNLYWYRQAAGRGLQLLFYSVGIGQISSEVPQNLSASRPQDRQFILSSKKLLLSDSGFYLCAWRGGPWTEAFFGQGTRLTVV.

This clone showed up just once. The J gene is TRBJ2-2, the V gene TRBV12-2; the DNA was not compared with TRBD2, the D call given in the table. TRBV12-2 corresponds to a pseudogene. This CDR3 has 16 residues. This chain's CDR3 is CASRFARRVNTGELFF. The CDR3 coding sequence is TGTGCAAGTCGCTTCGCCCGTCGGGTGAACACCGGGGAGCTGTTTTTT.

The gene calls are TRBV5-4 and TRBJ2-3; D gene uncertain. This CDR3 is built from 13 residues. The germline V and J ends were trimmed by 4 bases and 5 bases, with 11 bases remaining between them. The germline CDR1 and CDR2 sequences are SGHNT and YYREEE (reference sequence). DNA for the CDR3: TGTGCCAGCAGCGCACCCTCGGGAGATACGCAGTATTTT. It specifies CASSAPSGDTQYF.

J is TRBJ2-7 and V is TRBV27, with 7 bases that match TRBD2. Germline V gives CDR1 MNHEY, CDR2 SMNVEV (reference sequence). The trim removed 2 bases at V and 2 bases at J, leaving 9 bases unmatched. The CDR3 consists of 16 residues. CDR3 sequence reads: CASSLTPAGETYEQYF. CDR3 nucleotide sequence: TGTGCCAGCAGTTTAACCCCCGCGGGAGAGACCTACGAGCAGTACTTC.

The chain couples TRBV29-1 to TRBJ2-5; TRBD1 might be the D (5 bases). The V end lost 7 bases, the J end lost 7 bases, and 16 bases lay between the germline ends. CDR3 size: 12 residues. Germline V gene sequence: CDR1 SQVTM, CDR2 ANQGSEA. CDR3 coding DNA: TGCAGCGAGCAGACGCATCAGGGGACCCAGTACTTC. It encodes CSEQTHQGTQYF. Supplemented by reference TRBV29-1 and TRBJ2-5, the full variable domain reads SAVISQKPSRDICQRGTSLTIQCQVDSQVTMMFWYRQQPGQSLTLIATANQGSEATYESGFVIDKFPISRPNLTFSTLTVSNMSPEDSSIYLCSEQTHQGTQYFGPGTRLLVL.

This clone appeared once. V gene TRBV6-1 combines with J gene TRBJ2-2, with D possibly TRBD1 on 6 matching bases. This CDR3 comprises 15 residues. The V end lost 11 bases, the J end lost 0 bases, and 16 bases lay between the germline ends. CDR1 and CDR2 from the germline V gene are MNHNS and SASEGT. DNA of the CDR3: TGTGCCGCCAGGGGAAGGATCCCGAACACCGGGGAGCTGTTTTTT. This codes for CAARGRIPNTGELFF.

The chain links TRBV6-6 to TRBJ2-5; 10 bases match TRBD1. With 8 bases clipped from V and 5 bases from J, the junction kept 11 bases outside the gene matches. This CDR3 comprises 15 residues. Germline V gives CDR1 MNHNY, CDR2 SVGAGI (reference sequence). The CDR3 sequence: CASGLTRDRGETQYF. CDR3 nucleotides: TGTGCCAGCGGATTGACTCGGGACAGGGGTGAGACCCAGTACTTC.

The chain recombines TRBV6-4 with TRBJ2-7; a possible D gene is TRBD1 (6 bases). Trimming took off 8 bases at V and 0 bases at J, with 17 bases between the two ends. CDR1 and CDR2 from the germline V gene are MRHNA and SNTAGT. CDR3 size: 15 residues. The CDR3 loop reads CASGNRDTLSYEQYF. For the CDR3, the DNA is TGTGCCAGCGGTAACAGGGATACACTCTCCTACGAGCAGTACTTC.

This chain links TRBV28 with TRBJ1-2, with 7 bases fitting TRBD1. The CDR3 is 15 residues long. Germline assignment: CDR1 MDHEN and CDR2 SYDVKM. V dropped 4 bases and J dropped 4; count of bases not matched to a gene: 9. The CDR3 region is CASSSPGQPPYGYTF. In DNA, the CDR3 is TGTGCCAGCAGTTCCCCGGGACAGCCACCCTATGGCTACACCTTC.

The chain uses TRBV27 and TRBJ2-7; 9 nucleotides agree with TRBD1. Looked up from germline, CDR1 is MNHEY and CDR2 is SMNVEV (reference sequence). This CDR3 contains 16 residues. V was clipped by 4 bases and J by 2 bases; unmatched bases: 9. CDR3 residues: CASSSLGGQGTYEQYF. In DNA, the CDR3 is TGTGCCAGCAGTTCCTTAGGGGGACAGGGTACCTACGAGCAGTACTTC.

The chain's CDR3 is CASSTPRVAKNIQYF. In DNA, the CDR3 is TGTGCCAGCAGCACCCCGCGGGTAGCCAAAAACATTCAGTACTTC. The rearrangement uses TRBV28 and TRBJ2-4, with a tentative D call TRBD2 (5 bases). V gave up 6 bases and J gave up 0 bases, with 12 bases separating them. The CDR3 length is 15 residues. CDR1 and CDR2 from the germline V gene are MDHEN and SYDVKM.

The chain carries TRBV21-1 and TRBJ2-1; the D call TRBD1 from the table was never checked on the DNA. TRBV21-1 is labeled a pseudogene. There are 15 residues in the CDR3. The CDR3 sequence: CASSKESGQINEQFF. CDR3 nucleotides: TGTGCCAGCAGCAAAGAGTCTGGACAAATTAATGAGCAGTTCTTC.

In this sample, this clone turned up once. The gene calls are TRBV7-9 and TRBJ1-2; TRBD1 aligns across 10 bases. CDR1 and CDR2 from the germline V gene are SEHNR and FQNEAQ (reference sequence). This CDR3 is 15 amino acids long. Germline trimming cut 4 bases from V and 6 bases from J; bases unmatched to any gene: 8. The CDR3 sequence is CASSSTGGPVDGYTF. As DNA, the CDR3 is TGTGCCAGCAGCTCGACAGGGGGCCCTGTGGATGGCTACACCTTC.

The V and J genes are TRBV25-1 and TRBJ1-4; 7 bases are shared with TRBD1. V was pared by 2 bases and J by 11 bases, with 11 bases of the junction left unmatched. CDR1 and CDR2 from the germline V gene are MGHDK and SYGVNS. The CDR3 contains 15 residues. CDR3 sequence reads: CASSERGQGLGKLFF. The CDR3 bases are TGTGCCAGCAGTGAAAGGGGGCAGGGACTGGGGAAACTGTTTTTT.

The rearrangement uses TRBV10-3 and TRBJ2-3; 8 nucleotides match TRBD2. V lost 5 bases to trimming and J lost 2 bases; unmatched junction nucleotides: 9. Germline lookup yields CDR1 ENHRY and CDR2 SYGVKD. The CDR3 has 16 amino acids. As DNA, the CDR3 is TGTGCCATCAGTCGAGTAGCGGGACCCAACACAGATACGCAGTATTTT. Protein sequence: CAISRVAGPNTDTQYF.